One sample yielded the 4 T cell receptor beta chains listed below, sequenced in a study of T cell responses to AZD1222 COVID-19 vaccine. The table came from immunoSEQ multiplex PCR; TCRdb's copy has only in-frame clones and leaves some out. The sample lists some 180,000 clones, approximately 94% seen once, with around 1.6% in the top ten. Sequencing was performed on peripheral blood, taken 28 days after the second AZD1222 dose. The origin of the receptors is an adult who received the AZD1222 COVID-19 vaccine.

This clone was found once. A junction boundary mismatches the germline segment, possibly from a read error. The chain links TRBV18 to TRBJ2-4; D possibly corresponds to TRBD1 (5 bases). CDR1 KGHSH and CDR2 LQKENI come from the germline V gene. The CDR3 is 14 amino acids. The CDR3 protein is CASSPQVAKNIQYF. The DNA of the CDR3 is TGTGCCAGCTCGCCACAGGTGGCCAAAAACATTCAGTACTTC.

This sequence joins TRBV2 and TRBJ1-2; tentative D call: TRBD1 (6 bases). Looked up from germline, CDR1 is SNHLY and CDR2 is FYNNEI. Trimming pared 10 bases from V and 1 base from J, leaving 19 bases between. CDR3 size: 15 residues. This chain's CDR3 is CATGGHSPNNYGYTF. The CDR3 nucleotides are TGTGCCACCGGGGGACATTCTCCAAATAACTATGGCTACACCTTC.

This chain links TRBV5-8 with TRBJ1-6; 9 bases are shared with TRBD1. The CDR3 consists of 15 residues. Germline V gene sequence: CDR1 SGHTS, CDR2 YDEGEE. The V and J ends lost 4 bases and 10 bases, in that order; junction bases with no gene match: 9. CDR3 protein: CASSKRTGDASPLHF. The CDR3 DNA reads TGTGCCAGCAGCAAGAGGACAGGGGATGCATCACCCCTCCACTTT. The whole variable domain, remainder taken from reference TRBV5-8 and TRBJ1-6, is EAGVTQSPTHLIKTRGQQATLRCSPISGHTSVYWYQQALGLGLQFLLWYDEGEERNRGNFPPRFSGRQFPNYSSELNVNALELEDSALYLCASSKRTGDASPLHFGNGTRLTVT.

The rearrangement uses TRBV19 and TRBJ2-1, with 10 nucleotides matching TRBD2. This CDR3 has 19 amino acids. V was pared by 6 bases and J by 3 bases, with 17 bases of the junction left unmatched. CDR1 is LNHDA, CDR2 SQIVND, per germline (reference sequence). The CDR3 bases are TGTGCCAGTAGGCAGACTAGCGGGCACTACAAGGCTATCTACAATGAGCAGTTCTTC. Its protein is CASRQTSGHYKAIYNEQFF.